Detailed here is one T cell receptor beta chain. Its antigen is not known. Germline values: CDR1 SGDLS, CDR2 YYNGEE. V shed 1 base and J 3 bases; nucleotides not matched to a gene: 2. The CDR3 is 14 amino acids. All donors participated as healthy donors of bone marrow. The data belong to a study of cytomegalovirus exposure and HLA in healthy donors. Study-level points and caveats: Among TCR beta chains, those listed as cytomegalovirus-associated numbered approximately 150.

13 Jbeta primers and 60 Vbeta primers were used for the PCR. Original processing notes: In a later analysis, 75 million to 95 million unique TCR beta chains included roughly 11 million shared by two or more donors. TCRdb keeps only in-frame clones here, not all; method: immunoSEQ multiplex PCR. The D gene and trimming were derived from the DNA, and the V and J assignments and clone size from that table. The sample shows 150,000 to 200,000 clones, roughly 80% of them seen only once. Material: PBMCs. The chain joins TRBV9 to TRBJ2-3, with 7 bases lining up with TRBD1. This clonotype was sampled from a man aged 35 to 55 in good health and CMV-seropositive. The CDR3 DNA reads TGTGCCAGCAGCGTAACAGGGGTAACAGATACGCAGTATTTT. Protein sequence: CASSVTGVTDTQYF.